This note documents a single T cell receptor beta chain sequence. The clone's antigen remains unknown. Base-call qualities are not available, and no considerably larger clone is one nucleotide away. In the same sample, other DNA sequences code for this CDR3. This sample stems from a study of shared T cell receptors in the human thymus listed by TCRdb under 2021. Regarding the study in general: The study investigated the way shared, self-reactive T-cell receptor alpha chains are produced in the human thymus.

Library preparation employed the immunoSEQ multiplex PCR assay. TCRdb took over this immuneACCESS table, retaining in-frame rearrangements with V and J assigned. Such tables are incomplete; in checked studies, under half of the missing clones stem from an unresolved V gene, and the remainder is unexplained. Recorded for this sample are some 760,000 clones; 70% to 90% of them occurred a single time. Under 0.012% of the sample lies in the top ten. Cut back by 8 bases and 5 bases, the V and J ends lie 9 bases apart. The CDR3 starts with the cysteine, ends with the phenylalanine, and has 11 residues. CDR3 DNA is the only sequence kept; it has 33 bases, read in frame from the first base. The CDR1 and CDR2 encoded by the germline V gene (reference sequence) are MNHEY and SMNVEV. This same sample was also taken into another study, of human thymus T cells. Looking at the second paper: In Finland, the donors were immunologically healthy infants who were having open corrective cardiac surgery for congenital heart defects. Thymus tissue was obtained as surgical resects removed during corrective cardiac surgery. Both the thymic and the peripheral blood repertoires appeared to show biased V and J gene segment usage. The related research found that thymic TCR repertoires overlapped highly between unrelated individuals. The study characterized TCR alpha and beta repertoires from fewer than ten infant thymus samples and a few related peripheral blood samples. Donor ages ranging from about 7 to 244 days were recorded, and several male and a couple of female infants were included in the cohort. Thymocytes were freed from the tissue by mechanical means and kept at -70 degrees C as pellets of roughly 8.5-31 million cells. Genomic DNA was extracted from frozen cell pellets with a QIAsymphony instrument. The immunoSEQ multiplex PCR assay was used to amplify the TCRB and TCRAD loci from a standardized quantity of quality-controlled genomic DNA. Amplicons spanned the V(D)J region at a length sufficient to cover the CDR3 and identify V and J genes. The amplicons were sequenced on an Illumina platform via the commercial immunoSEQ service. Primer bias and sequencing errors were corrected as previously described, and TCRAD and TCRB were defined on the basis of the IMGT database. Repertoires were analysed with immunoSEQ Analyzer 3.0 and VDJTools, covering basic statistics, V/J segment usage, diversity estimates, rarefaction and pairwise overlap. Chao1, ChaoE, Efron-Thisted, Shannon and inverse Simpson indices were used to estimate diversity, which was also estimated on datasets down-sampled to the smallest sample. For repertoire overlap, CDR3 nucleotide sequence, V gene and J gene had to match strictly, and clustering was done by Jaccard-based multidimensional scaling. On average, thymus samples gave 800,000 or so unique TCRB clonotypes, whereas blood samples gave roughly 80,000.

Input material: thymocytes. The chain is encoded by TRBV27 joined to TRBJ1-1; TRBD1 is perhaps the D gene, given 5 matching bases. The sequence was obtained from a girl under two years old with a congenital heart defect. Donor details come from another sample of the same person, matched by shared clones. CDR3 reads: CASSGGTEAFF. The DNA sequence reads TGTGCCAGCTCGGGGGGGACTGAAGCTTTCTTT.